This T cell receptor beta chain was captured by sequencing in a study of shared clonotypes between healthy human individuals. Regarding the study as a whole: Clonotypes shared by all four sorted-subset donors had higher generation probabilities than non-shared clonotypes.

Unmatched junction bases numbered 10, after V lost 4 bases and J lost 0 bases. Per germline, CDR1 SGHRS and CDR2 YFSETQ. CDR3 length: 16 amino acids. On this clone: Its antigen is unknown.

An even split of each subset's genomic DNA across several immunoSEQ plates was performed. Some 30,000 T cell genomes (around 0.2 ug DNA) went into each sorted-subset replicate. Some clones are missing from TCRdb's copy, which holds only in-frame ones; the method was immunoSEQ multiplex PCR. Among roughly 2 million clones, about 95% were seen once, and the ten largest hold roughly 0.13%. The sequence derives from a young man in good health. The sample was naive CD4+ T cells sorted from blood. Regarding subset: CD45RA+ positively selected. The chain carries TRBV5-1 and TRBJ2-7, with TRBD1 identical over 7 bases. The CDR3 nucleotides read TGCGCCAGCAGCACCCGACAGGGTAAGGCCTCCTACGAGCAGTACTTC. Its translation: CASSTRQGKASYEQYF.